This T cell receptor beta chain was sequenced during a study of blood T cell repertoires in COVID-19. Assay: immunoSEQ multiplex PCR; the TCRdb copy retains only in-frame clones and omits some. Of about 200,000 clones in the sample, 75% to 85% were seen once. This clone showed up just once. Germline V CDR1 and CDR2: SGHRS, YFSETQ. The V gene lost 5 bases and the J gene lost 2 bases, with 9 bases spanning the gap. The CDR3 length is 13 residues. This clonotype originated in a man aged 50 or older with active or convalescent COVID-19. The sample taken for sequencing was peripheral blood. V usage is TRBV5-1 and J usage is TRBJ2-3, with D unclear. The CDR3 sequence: CASSLRNTDTQYF. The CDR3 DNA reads TGCGCCAGCAGTCTGAGGAACACAGATACGCAGTATTTT.